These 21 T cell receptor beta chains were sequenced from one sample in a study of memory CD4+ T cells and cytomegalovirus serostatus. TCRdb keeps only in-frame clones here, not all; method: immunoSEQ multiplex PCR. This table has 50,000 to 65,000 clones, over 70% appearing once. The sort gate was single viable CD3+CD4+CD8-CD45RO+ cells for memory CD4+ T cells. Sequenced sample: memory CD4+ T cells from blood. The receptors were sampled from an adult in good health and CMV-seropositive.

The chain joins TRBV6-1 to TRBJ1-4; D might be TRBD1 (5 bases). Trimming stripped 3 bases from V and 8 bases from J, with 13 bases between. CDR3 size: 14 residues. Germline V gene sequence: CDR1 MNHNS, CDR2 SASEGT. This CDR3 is CASSESLRQEKLFF. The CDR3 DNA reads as TGTGCCAGCAGTGAGTCCCTCAGACAGGAAAAACTGTTTTTT.

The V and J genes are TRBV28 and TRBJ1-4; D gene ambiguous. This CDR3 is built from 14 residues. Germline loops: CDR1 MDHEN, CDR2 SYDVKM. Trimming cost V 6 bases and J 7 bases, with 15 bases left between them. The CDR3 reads CASSPGSRLEKLFF. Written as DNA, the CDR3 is TGTGCCAGCAGCCCCGGGAGCCGCCTTGAAAAACTGTTTTTT. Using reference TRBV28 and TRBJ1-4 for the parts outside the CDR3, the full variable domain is DVKVTQSSRYLVKRTGEKVFLECVQDMDHENMFWYRQDPGLGLRLIYFSYDVKMKEKGDIPEGYSVSREKKERFSLILESASTNQTSMYLCASSPGSRLEKLFFGSGTQLSVL.

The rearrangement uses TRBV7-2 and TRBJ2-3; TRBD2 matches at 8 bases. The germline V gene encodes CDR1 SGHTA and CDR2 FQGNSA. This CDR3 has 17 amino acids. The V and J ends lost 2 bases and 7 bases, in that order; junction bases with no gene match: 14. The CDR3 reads CASSLLPPSGRKNTQYF. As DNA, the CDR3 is TGTGCCAGCAGCTTACTTCCACCCAGCGGGAGAAAAAATACGCAGTATTTT.

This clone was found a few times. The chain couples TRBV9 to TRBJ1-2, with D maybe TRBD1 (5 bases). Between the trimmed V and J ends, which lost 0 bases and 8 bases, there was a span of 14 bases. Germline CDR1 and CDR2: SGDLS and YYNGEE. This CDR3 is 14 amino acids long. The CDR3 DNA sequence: TGTGCCAGCAGCGTAGGGTTACAGGACGGAGGCTACACCTTC. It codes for CASSVGLQDGGYTF.

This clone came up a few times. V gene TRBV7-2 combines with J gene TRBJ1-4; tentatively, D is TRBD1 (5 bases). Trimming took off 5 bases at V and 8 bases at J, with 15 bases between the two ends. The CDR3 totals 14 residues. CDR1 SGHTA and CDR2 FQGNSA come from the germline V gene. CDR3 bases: TGTGCCAGCAGCCCTCTAAGGGGTAACGAAAAACTGTTTTTT. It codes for CASSPLRGNEKLFF.

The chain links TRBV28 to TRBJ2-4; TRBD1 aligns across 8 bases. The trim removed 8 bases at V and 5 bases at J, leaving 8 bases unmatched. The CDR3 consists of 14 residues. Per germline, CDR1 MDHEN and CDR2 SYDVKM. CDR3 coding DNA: TGTGCCAGCCAAGGGACGGGACAGGAAAACATTCAGTACTTC. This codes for CASQGTGQENIQYF.

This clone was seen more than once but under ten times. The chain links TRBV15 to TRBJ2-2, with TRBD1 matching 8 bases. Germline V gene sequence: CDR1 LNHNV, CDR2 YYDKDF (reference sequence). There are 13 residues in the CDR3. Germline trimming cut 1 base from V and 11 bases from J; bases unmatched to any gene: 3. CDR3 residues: CATSRAGTGELFF. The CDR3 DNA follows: TGTGCCACCAGCAGAGCCGGGACAGGCGAGCTGTTTTTT.

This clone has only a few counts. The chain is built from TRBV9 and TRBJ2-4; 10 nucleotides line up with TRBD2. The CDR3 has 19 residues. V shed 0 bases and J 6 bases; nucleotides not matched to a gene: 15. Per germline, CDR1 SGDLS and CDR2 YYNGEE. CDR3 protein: CASSVEGYGSGRGTNIQYF. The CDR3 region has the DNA TGTGCCAGCAGCGTAGAAGGATATGGGAGCGGGAGGGGCACAAACATTCAGTACTTC.

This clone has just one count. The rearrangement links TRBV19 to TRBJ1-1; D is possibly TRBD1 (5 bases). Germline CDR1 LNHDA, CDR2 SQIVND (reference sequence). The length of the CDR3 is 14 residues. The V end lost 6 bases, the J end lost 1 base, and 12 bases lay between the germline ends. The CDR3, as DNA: TGTGCCAGTAGGCGGGAGGGGACGAACACTGAAGCTTTCTTT. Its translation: CASRREGTNTEAFF.

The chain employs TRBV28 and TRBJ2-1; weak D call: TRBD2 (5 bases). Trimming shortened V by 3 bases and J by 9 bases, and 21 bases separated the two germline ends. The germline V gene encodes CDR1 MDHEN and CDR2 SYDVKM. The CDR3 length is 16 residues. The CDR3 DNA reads TGTGCCAGCAGTTTCTTCGGGGATTTACCTAGTGGTGAGCAGTTCTTC. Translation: CASSFFGDLPSGEQFF.

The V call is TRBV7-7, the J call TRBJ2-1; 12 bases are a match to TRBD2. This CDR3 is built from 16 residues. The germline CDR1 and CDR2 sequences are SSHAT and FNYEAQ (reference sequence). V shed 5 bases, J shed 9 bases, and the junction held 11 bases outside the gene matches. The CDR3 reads CASSHALAGGLSEQFF. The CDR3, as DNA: TGTGCCAGCAGCCACGCTCTAGCGGGAGGGCTTAGTGAGCAGTTCTTC.

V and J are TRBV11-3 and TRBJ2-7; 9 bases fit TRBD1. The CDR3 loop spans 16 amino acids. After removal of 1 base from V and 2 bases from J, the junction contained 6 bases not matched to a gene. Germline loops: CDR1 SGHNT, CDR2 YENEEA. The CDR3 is CASSLVLGQGPYEQYF. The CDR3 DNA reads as TGTGCCAGCAGCTTAGTTCTGGGACAGGGACCCTACGAGCAGTACTTC. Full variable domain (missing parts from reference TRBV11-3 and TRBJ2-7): EAGVVQSPRYKIIEKKQPVAFWCNPISGHNTLYWYLQNLGQGPELLIRYENEEAVDDSQLPKDRFSAERLKGVDSTLKIQPAELGDSAVYLCASSLVLGQGPYEQYFGPGTRLTVT.

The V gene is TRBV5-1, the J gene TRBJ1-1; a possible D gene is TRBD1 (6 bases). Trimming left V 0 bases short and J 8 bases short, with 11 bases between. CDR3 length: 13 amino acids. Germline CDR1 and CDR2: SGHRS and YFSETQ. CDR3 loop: CASSLELGGEAFF. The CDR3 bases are TGCGCCAGCAGCTTGGAATTGGGGGGCGAAGCTTTCTTT.

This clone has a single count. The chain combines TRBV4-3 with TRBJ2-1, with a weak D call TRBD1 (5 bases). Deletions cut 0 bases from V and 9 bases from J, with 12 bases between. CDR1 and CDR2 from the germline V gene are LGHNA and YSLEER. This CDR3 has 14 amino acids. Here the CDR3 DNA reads TGCGCCAGCAGCCAAGAAGGTTTAAGGGGTGAGCAGTTCTTC. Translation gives CASSQEGLRGEQFF.

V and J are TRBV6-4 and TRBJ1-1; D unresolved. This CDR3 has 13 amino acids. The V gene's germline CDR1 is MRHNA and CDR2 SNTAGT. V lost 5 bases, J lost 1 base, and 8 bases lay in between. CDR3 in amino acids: CASSSEGNTEAFF. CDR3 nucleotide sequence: TGTGCCAGCAGTTCTGAGGGGAACACTGAAGCTTTCTTT.

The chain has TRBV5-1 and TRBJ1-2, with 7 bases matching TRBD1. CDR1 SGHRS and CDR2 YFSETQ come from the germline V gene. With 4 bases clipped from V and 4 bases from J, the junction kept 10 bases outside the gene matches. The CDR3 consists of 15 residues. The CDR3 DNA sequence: TGCGCCAGCAGCCCGATATGGGACAGACTCTATGGCTACACCTTC. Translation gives CASSPIWDRLYGYTF.

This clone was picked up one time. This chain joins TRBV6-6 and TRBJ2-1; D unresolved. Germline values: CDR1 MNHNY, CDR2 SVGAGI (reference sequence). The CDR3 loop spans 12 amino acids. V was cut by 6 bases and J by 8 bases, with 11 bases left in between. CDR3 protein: CASSQTLDEQFF. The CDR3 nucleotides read TGTGCCAGCAGCCAGACCCTAGATGAGCAGTTCTTC.

CDR3 DNA: TGTGCCAGCAGTTGGGCGGGAGCCTACGAGCAGTACTTC. Protein: CASSWAGAYEQYF. The chain links TRBV6-5 to TRBJ2-7, with 7 nucleotides matching TRBD2. The V and J ends lost 4 bases and 2 bases, in that order; junction bases with no gene match: 2. This CDR3 contains 13 residues. Germline lookup yields CDR1 MNHEY and CDR2 SVGAGI.

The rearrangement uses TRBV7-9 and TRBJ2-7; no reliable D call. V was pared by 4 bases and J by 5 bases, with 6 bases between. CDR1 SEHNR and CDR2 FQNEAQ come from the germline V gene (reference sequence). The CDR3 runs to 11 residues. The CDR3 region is CASSSRDEQYF. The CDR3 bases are TGTGCCAGCAGCTCACGAGACGAGCAGTACTTC. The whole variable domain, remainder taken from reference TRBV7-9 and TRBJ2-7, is DTGVSQNPRHKITKRGQNVTFRCDPISEHNRLYWYRQTLGQGPEFLTYFQNEAQLEKSRLLSDRFSAERPKGSFSTLEIQRTEQGDSAMYLCASSSRDEQYFGPGTRLTVT.

As DNA, the CDR3 is TGTGCCACCAGCAGAGGGGGACAGTCATATGAAAAACTGTTTTTT. Translating gives CATSRGGQSYEKLFF. V is TRBV15 and J is TRBJ1-4; 7 nucleotides align to TRBD1. The CDR3 consists of 15 residues. The J segment lost 6 bases and the V segment lost 1 base, leaving 5 bases of the junction unmatched. Germline CDR1 and CDR2: LNHNV and YYDKDF (reference sequence).

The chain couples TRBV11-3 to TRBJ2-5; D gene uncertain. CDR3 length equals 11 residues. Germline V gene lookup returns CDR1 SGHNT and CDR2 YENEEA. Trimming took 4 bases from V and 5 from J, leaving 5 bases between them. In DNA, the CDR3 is TGTGCCAGCAGCTCCCCGGAGACCCAGTACTTC. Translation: CASSSPETQYF.